Given below is one TCR beta chain in context. The antigen is not known. The germline V and J ends were trimmed by 5 bases and 8 bases, with 7 bases remaining between them. Germline CDR1 reads SQVTM; CDR2 reads ANQGSEA. The CDR3 sequence is 10 residues long. The data derive from a study of molecular identifiers for immune sequencing clone quantification. Study-wide findings and caveats: Spiked-in Jurkat TCR RNA corresponding to one cell was reported as detectable against more than 750,000 naive cells. More than 99% of effector molecules, versus under 1% of naive-cell molecules, belonged to clones above 20 RNA copies.

MiXCR was run by TCRdb on the PCR reads, yielding one entry per CDR3 protein. This sample has 460,000 or so distinct CDR3 sequences, with roughly 26% found just once. Sequencing libraries of naive CD8 cells derived from approximately 20,000 to 980,000 sorted cells with 10%, 30% or 50% RNA. A CD8+CD4-CCR7+CD45RA+ phenotype served as the sorting definition for naive CD8 T cells. Sequencing input: naive CD8+ T cells from blood, with Jurkat cell RNA spiked in. Subset: FACS-sorted CD8+CD4-CCR7+CD45RA+ naive T cells. This chain uses TRBV29-1 with TRBJ2-1; D gene uncertain. The receptor comes from a human donor in good health. Some libraries in this study had Jurkat cell RNA spiked in. The CDR3 nucleotides read TGCAGCGTTTTGTCGTATGAGCAGTTCTTC. It specifies CSVLSYEQFF.